A selection of T cell receptor beta chains follows, all from one sample in a study of blood T cell repertoires in COVID-19. Data came from immunoSEQ multiplex PCR; TCRdb stores just in-frame clones and leaves some out. The sample carries roughly 250,000 clones, over 75% recorded once. The material sequenced was PBMCs or T cells enriched from blood (not recorded which). The receptor set was obtained from a woman aged 40 to 50 who had been exposed to COVID-19. Each CDR3 is given with its conserved first and last residue. The D gene is left open where the match is weak. For some rows the clone size is stated as once, few or many, or as a class when expanded; others skip it.

v_call,clone_size,j_call,d_call,cdr3_aa,cdr3_nt
TRBV28,-,TRBJ2-1,TRBD2,CASSTSGGSYNEQFF,TGTGCCAGCAGTACCAGCGGGGGCTCCTACAATGAGCAGTTCTTC
TRBV25-1,-,TRBJ1-4,-,CASSEAGKNEKLFF,TGTGCCAGCAGTGAAGCGGGGAAAAATGAAAAACTGTTTTTT
TRBV10-1,once,TRBJ2-3,TRBD1,CASSESKRDRKTDTQYF,TGCGCCAGCAGTGAGTCGAAAAGGGACAGGAAAACAGATACGCAGTATTTT
TRBV28,-,TRBJ1-2,TRBD1,CASSWDRGRGGYTF,TGTGCCAGCAGTTGGGACAGGGGGCGAGGTGGCTACACCTTC
TRBV6-2/TRBV6-3,-,TRBJ2-5,TRBD1,CASSYSGQGTSSTGTQYF,TGTGCCAGCAGTTACTCGGGACAGGGGACCTCTAGCACCGGGACCCAGTACTTC
TRBV12-5,-,TRBJ2-3,TRBD2,CASGLGLAFGDTQYF,TGTGCTAGTGGTTTGGGACTAGCTTTTGGAGATACGCAGTATTTT
TRBV27,few,TRBJ1-3,TRBD1,CASWTGGTGNTIYF,TGTGCCAGTTGGACAGGAGGAACTGGAAACACCATATATTTT
TRBV24-1,-,TRBJ2-2,-,CATSDLKGDQRINLNTGELFF,TGTGCCACCAGTGATTTAAAGGGGGACCAACGAATCAATTTGAACACCGGGGAGCTGTTTTTT
TRBV9,-,TRBJ2-3,TRBD1,CASSEGDRSRTDTQYF,TGTGCCAGCAGCGAGGGGGACAGGTCGAGGACAGATACGCAGTATTTT
TRBV29-1,-,TRBJ1-2,-,CSVVKGQGYGYTF,TGCAGCGTTGTGAAGGGGCAGGGCTATGGCTACACCTTC
TRBV19,-,TRBJ1-1,-,CASSKQGRSEAFF,TGTGCCAGTAGTAAACAGGGAAGAAGTGAAGCTTTCTTT
TRBV6-2/TRBV6-3,-,TRBJ1-2,-,CASSQGYGYTF,TGTGCCAGCAGTCAGGGCTATGGCTACACCTTC
TRBV18,-,TRBJ2-3,-,CASSPGPETYTQYF,TGTGCCAGCTCACCGGGCCCCGAAACTTATACGCAGTATTTT
TRBV9,-,TRBJ2-3,TRBD2,CASSASGITDTQYF,TGTGCCAGCAGCGCAAGCGGGATCACAGATACGCAGTATTTT
TRBV12-3/TRBV12-4,-,TRBJ1-2,-,CASSLRGGGGYTF,TGTGCCAGCAGTTTAAGGGGAGGGGGTGGCTACACCTTC
TRBV6-2/TRBV6-3,-,TRBJ1-1,-,CASSYLGGTEAFF,TGTGCCAGCAGTTACCTGGGGGGGACTGAAGCTTTCTTT
TRBV10-1,-,TRBJ2-5,TRBD2,CASSLGLAGPSAAPSETQYF,TGCGCCAGCAGCCTCGGACTAGCGGGTCCCTCGGCGGCGCCTTCGGAGACCCAGTACTTC
TRBV7-9,-,TRBJ2-1,TRBD2,CASSTGLAGNEQFF,TGTGCCAGCAGCACGGGACTAGCGGGCAATGAGCAGTTCTTC
TRBV11-1,-,TRBJ2-5,TRBD1,CASSLVGQGALETQYF,TGTGCCAGCAGCTTGGTTGGGCAGGGGGCACTAGAGACCCAGTACTTC
TRBV3-1/TRBV3-2,-,TRBJ2-1,-,CASSQISLRDSRTNEQFF,TGTGCCAGCAGCCAAATATCTCTCCGGGACTCCAGGACCAATGAGCAGTTCTTC
TRBV24-1,-,TRBJ2-2,-,CATSQKRSGGELFF,TGTGCCACCAGCCAAAAGAGGTCGGGCGGGGAGCTGTTTTTT